This TCR beta chain was obtained from a study of CDR3 diversity in severe acne. This clonotype was counted only a few times. The CDR3 length is 15 residues. Germline V gene lookup returns CDR1 SGHNT and CDR2 YYREEE (reference sequence). V lost 4 bases to trimming and J lost 0 bases, with 11 bases between them. MiXCR was run by TCRdb on the PCR reads, yielding one entry per CDR3 protein. The sample records roughly 93,000 distinct CDR3 sequences, around 47% being singletons. V is TRBV5-4 and J is TRBJ2-1; no firm D call. Source material: blood. This TCR was recovered from a male donor with severe acne vulgaris. The CDR3 DNA is TGTGCCAGCAGCGAGGTGCTCTCCTCCTACAATGAGCAGTTCTTC. This encodes CASSEVLSSYNEQFF. The entire variable domain, with the rest obtained from reference TRBV5-4 and TRBJ2-1, is as follows: ETGVTQSPTHLIKTRGQQVTLRCSSQSGHNTVSWYQQALGQGPQFIFQYYREEENGRGNFPPRFSGLQFPNYSSELNVNALELDDSALYLCASSEVLSSYNEQFFGPGTRLTVL.